The sequence of this TCR beta chain was determined in a study of blood T cell repertoires in COVID-19. Study-wide context: COVID-19 samples, acute and convalescent, were from the United States, Italy and Spain. The cDNA or gDNA used as material had been derived from T cells, B-cell-depleted T cells, or PBMCs.

Profiling relied on immunoSEQ multiplex PCR, and the TCRdb table lists in-frame clones only, not all of them. The sample consists of about 440,000 clones, 88% of them appearing once. Germline lookup yields CDR1 SEHNR and CDR2 FQNEAQ (reference sequence). V lost 4 bases and J 9 bases, leaving 16 bases between the germline ends. This CDR3 is built from 15 residues. Followed longitudinally, the Seattle patients had been enrolled during active infection. Input material: peripheral blood. V is TRBV7-9 and J is TRBJ1-6; D is perhaps TRBD1 (6 bases). This clonotype was obtained from a woman between 50 and 59 years old with COVID-19, enrolled during active disease. In nucleotides, the CDR3 is TGTGCCAGCAGCTCAAACCAGGGGTTTCGTTCACCCCTCCACTTT. Its protein product is CASSSNQGFRSPLHF.